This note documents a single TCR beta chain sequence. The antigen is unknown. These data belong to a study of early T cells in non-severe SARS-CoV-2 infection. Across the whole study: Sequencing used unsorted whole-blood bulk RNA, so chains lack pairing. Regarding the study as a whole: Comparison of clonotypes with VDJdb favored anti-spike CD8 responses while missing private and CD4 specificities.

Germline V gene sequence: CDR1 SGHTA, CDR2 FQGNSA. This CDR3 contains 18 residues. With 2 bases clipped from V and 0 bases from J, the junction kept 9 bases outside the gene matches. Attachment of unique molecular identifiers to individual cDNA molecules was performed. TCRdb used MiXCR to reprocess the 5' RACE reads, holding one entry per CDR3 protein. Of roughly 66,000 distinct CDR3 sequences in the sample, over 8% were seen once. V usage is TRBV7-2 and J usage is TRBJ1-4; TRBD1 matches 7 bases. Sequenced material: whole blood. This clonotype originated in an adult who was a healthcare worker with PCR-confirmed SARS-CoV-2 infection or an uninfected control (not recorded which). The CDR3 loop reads CASSLRQLDRATNEKLFF. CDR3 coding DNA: TGTGCCAGCAGCTTAAGACAATTAGACAGGGCAACTAATGAAAAACTGTTTTTT.